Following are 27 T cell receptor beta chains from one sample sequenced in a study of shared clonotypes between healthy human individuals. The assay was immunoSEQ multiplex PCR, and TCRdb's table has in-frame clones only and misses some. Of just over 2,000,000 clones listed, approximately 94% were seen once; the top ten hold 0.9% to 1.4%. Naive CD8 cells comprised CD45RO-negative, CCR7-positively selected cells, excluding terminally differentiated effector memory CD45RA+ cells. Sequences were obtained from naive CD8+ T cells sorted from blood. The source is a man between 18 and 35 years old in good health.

CDR3 protein: CATRGVQTYF. The DNA of the CDR3 is TGTGCCACCAGGGGGGTCCAAACGTACTTC. The rearrangement joins TRBV6-5 to TRBJ2-5, with D perhaps TRBD1 (7 bases). Trimming removed 10 bases at V and 13 bases at J, with 16 bases between. CDR1 MNHEY and CDR2 SVGAGI come from the germline V gene. This CDR3 spans 10 amino acids.

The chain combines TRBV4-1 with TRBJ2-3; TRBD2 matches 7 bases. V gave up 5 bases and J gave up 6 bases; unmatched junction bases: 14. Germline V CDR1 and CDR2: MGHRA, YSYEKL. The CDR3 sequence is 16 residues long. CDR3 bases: TGCGCCAGCAGCTCCCGCTTTGGTAGCGGGTTGGATACGCAGTATTTT. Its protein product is CASSSRFGSGLDTQYF.

In DNA, the CDR3 is TGCGCCAGCAGTGAATTCTGGCAGAATGAAAAACTGTTTTTT. Translating it yields CASSEFWQNEKLFF. The V gene is TRBV10-2, the J gene TRBJ1-4, with D unresolved. V gave up 3 bases and J gave up 5 bases, with 10 bases separating them. The CDR3 extends over 14 amino acids. Germline lookup yields CDR1 WSHSY and CDR2 SAAADI.

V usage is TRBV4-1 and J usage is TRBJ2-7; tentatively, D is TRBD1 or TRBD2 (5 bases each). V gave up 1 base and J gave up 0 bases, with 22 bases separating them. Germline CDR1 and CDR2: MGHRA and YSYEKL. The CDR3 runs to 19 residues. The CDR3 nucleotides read TGCGCCAGCAGCCAAGTTCCGTCAGTCGGACAACTAGACTCCTACGAGCAGTACTTC. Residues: CASSQVPSVGQLDSYEQYF.

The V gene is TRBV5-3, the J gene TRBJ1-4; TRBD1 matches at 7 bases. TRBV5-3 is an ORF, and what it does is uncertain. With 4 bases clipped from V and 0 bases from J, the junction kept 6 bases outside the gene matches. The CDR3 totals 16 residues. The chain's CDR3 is CARSPGQDATNEKLFF. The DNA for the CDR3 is TGTGCCAGAAGCCCCGGACAGGACGCAACTAATGAAAAACTGTTTTTT.

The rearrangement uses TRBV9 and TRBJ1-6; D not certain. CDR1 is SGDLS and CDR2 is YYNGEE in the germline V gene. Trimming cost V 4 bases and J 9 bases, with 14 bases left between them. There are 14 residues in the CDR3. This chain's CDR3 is CASSLGNGRSPLHF. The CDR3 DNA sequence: TGTGCCAGCAGCCTAGGAAATGGACGTTCACCCCTCCACTTT.

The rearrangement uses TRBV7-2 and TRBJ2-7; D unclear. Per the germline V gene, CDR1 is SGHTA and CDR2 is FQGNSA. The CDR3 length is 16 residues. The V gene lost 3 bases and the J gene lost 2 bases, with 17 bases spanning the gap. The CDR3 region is CASSFFRAPGAYEQYF. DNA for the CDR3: TGTGCCAGCAGCTTCTTCCGGGCCCCGGGCGCCTACGAGCAGTACTTC.

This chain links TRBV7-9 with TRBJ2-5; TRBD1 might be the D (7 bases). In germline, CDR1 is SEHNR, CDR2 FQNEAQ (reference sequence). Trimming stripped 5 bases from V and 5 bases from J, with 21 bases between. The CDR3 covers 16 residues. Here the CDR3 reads CASSPPARGVGETQYF. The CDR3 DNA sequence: TGTGCCAGCAGCCCCCCGGCCAGGGGGGTGGGGGAGACCCAGTACTTC.

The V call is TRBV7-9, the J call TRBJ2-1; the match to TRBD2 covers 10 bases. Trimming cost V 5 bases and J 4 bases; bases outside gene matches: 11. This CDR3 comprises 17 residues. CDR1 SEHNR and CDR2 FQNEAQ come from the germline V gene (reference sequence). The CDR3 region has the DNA TGTGCCAGCAGCCTGCGGACTAGCGGCAACCTTTACAATGAGCAGTTCTTC. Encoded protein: CASSLRTSGNLYNEQFF.

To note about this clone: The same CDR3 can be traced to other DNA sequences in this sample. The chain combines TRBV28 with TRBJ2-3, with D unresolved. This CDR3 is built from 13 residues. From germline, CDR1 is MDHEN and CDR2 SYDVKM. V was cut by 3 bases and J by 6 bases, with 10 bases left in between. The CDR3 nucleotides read TGTGCCAGCAGTTTTCGTCTGGCGGATACGCAGTATTTT. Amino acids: CASSFRLADTQYF.

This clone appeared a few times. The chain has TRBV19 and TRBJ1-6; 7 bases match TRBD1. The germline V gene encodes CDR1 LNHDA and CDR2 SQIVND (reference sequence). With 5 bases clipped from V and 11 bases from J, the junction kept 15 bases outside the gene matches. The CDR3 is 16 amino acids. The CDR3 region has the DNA TGTGCCAGTAGTCCCTTCCGGACAGGCTCCTCTCCACCCCTCCACTTT. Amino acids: CASSPFRTGSSPPLHF.

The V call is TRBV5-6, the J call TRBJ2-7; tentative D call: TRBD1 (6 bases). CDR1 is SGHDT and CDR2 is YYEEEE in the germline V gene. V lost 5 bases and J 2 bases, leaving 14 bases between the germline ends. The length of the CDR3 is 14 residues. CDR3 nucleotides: TGTGCCAGCAGTTCGAGGGGGAAACCCTACGAGCAGTACTTC. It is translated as CASSSRGKPYEQYF.

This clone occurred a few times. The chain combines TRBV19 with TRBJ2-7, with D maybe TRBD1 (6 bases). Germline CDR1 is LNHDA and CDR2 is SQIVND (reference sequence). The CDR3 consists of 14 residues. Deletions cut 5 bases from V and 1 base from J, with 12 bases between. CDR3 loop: CASSGGWGSYEQYF. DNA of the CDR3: TGTGCCAGTAGTGGGGGCTGGGGATCCTACGAGCAGTACTTC. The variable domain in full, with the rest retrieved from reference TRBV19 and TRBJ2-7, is DGGITQSPKYLFRKEGQNVTLSCEQNLNHDAMYWYRQDPGQGLRLIYYSQIVNDFQKGDIAEGYSVSREKKESFPLTVTSAQKNPTAFYLCASSGGWGSYEQYFGPGTRLTVT.

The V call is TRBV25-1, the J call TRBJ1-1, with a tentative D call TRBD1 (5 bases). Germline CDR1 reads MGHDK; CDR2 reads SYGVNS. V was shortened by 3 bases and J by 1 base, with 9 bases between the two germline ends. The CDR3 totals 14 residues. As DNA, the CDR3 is TGTGCCAGCAGTGACGCAGGGAGGAACACTGAAGCTTTCTTT. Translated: CASSDAGRNTEAFF.

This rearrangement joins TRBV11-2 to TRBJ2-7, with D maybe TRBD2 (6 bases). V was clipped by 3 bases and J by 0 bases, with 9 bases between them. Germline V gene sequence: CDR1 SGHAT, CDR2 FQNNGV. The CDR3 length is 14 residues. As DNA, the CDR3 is TGTGCCAGCAGCTTCGCGGGGATCTCCTACGAGCAGTACTTC. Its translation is CASSFAGISYEQYF.

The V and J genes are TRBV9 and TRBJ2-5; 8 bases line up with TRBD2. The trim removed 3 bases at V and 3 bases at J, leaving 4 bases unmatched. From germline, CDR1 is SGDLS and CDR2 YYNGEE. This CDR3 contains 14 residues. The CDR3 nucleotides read TGTGCCAGCAGCGGGACTAGCAGGGAAGAGACCCAGTACTTC. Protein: CASSGTSREETQYF.

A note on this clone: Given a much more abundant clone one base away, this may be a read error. CDR3 amino acids: CASSYGQGFEQYF. The CDR3 nucleotides read TGTGCCAGCAGTTACGGACAGGGCTTCGAGCAGTACTTC. The chain joins TRBV6-5 to TRBJ2-7, with 8 nucleotides matching TRBD1. CDR3 length equals 13 residues. The J segment lost 6 bases and the V segment lost 2 bases, leaving 3 bases of the junction unmatched. Germline-derived CDR1 and CDR2 are MNHEY and SVGAGI.

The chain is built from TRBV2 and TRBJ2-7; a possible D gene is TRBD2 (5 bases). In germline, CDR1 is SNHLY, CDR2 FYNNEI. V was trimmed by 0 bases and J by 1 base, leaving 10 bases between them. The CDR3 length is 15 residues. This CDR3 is CASSEAWTGSYEQYF. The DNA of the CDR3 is TGTGCCAGCAGTGAAGCGTGGACGGGGTCCTACGAGCAGTACTTC.

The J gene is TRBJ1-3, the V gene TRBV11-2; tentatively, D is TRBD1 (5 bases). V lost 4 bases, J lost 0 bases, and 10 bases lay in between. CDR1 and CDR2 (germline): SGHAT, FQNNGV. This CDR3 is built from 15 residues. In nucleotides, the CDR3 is TGTGCCAGCAGCTCACAGGCGAGCTCTGGAAACACCATATATTTT. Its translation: CASSSQASSGNTIYF.

The CDR3, as DNA: TGCGCCAGCAGCCAAGTAAGGGGGATGAACACTGAAGCTTTCTTT. It codes for CASSQVRGMNTEAFF. The chain is built from TRBV4-1 and TRBJ1-1; D might be TRBD1 (6 bases). CDR1 and CDR2 (germline): MGHRA, YSYEKL. The V end was cut by 1 base, the J end by 0 bases, with 9 bases between. The CDR3 is made up of 15 amino acids.

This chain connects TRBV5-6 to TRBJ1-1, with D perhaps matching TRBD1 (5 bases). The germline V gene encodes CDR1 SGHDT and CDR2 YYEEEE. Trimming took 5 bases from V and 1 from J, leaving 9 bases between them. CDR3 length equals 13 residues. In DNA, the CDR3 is TGTGCCAGCAGGGGGACGGCGAACACTGAAGCTTTCTTT. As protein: CASRGTANTEAFF.

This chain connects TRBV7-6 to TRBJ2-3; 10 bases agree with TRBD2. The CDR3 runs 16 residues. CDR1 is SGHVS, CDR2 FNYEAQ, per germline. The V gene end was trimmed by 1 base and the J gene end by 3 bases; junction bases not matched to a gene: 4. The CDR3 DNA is TGTGCCAGCAGCTTAGTTGCTAGCGGGAGAACAGATACGCAGTATTTT. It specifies CASSLVASGRTDTQYF.

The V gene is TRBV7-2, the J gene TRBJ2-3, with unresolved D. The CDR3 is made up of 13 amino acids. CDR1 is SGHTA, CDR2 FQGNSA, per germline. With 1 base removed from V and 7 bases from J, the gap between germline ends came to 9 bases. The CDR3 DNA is TGTGCCAGCAGCTTAGGTTTTCCTAATACGCAGTATTTT. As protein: CASSLGFPNTQYF.

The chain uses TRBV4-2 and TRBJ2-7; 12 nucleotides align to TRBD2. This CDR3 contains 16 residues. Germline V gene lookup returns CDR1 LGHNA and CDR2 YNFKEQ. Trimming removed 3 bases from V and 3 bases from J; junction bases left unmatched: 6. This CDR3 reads CASSHETSGGLYEQYF. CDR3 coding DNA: TGTGCCAGCAGCCATGAGACTAGCGGGGGCCTCTACGAGCAGTACTTC.

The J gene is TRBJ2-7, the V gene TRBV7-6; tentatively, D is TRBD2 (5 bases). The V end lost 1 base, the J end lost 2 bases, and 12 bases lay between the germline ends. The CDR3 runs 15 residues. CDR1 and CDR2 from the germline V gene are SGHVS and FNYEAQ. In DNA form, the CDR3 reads TGTGCCAGCAGCTTAGTAGAGGGATTCACCTACGAGCAGTACTTC. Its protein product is CASSLVEGFTYEQYF.

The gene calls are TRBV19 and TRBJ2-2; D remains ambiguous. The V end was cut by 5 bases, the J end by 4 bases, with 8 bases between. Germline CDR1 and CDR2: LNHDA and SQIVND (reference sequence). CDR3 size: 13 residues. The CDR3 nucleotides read TGTGCCAGTAGTTTCGGACCCACCGGGGAGCTGTTTTTT. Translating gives CASSFGPTGELFF.

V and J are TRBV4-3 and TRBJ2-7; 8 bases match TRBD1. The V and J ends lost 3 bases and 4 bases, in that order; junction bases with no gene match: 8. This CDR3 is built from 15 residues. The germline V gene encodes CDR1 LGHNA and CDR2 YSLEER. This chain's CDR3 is CASSQFRGPPYEQYF. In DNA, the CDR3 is TGCGCCAGCAGCCAGTTCAGGGGGCCCCCTTACGAGCAGTACTTC.